These 17 T cell receptor beta chains were sequenced from one sample in a study of T cell responses to AZD1222 COVID-19 vaccine. Only in-frame clones appear in the TCRdb table, and some are missing; sequencing was by immunoSEQ multiplex PCR. The sample includes roughly 100,000 clones, roughly nine tenths of them seen just once. Specimen: peripheral blood, collected on day 0 of AZD1222 vaccination. Receptor source: an adult in good health.

The chain joins TRBV28 to TRBJ1-4; the match to TRBD1 covers 7 bases. The CDR3 consists of 16 residues. Germline V CDR1 and CDR2: MDHEN, SYDVKM. V lost 3 bases to trimming and J lost 6 bases; unmatched junction nucleotides: 10. CDR3 nucleotide sequence: TGTGCCAGCAGTTTCCTGAGGGGGCGTAGGGATGAAAAACTGTTTTTT. Amino acids: CASSFLRGRRDEKLFF.

This chain links TRBV6-6 with TRBJ2-7, with TRBD1 identical over 7 bases. CDR1 and CDR2 from the germline V gene are MNHNY and SVGAGI (reference sequence). The CDR3 spans 16 residues. Trimming at V came to 4 bases and at J to 2 bases, leaving 11 bases not matched to a gene. CDR3 nucleotides: TGTGCCAGCAGTTCCCTACCGGGACAGATTCCCTACGAGCAGTACTTC. It is translated as CASSSLPGQIPYEQYF.

This chain connects TRBV4-2 to TRBJ1-2; D might be TRBD1 (5 bases). Germline V gene data show CDR1 as LGHNA and CDR2 as YNFKEQ. The germline V and J ends were trimmed by 3 bases and 7 bases, with 9 bases remaining between them. This CDR3 has 12 amino acids. CDR3 amino acids: CASSQGLSGYTF. CDR3 sequence (DNA): TGTGCCAGCAGCCAGGGGCTATCTGGCTACACCTTC.

V gene TRBV5-1 combines with J gene TRBJ2-5; D gene unclear. This CDR3 is 12 amino acids long. Looked up from germline, CDR1 is SGHRS and CDR2 is YFSETQ. V was pared by 5 bases and J by 5 bases, with 10 bases between. The CDR3 bases are TGCGCCAGCAGGGACGCTAAGGAGACCCAGTACTTC. It specifies CASRDAKETQYF.

This chain joins TRBV27 and TRBJ1-5; D possibly corresponds to TRBD1 (6 bases). CDR1 and CDR2 (germline): MNHEY, SMNVEV (reference sequence). Deletions cut 6 bases from V and 6 bases from J, with 15 bases between. This CDR3 has 14 residues. This CDR3 is CASRPDRFAQPQHF. DNA for the CDR3: TGTGCCAGCAGACCTGACAGGTTTGCTCAGCCCCAGCATTTT.

The chain employs TRBV28 and TRBJ2-2, with TRBD2 matching over 9 bases. Losses at the gene ends were 4 bases for V and 4 bases for J; bases not matched to a gene: 4. In germline, CDR1 is MDHEN, CDR2 SYDVKM. CDR3 length equals 15 residues. The CDR3 reads CASSSLAGTTGELFF. The CDR3 DNA reads as TGTGCCAGCAGTTCCCTAGCGGGAACCACCGGGGAGCTGTTTTTT.

V is TRBV6-1 and J is TRBJ2-1; 7 nucleotides align to TRBD2. Germline V gene data show CDR1 as MNHNS and CDR2 as SASEGT. Trimming cost V 4 bases and J 0 bases; bases outside gene matches: 15. CDR3 size: 19 residues. The chain's CDR3 is CASSAGTNRPGSSYNEQFF. The DNA of the CDR3 is TGTGCCAGCAGTGCCGGGACTAACCGACCAGGGTCCTCCTACAATGAGCAGTTCTTC.

The chain is built from TRBV29-1 and TRBJ2-5, with D perhaps matching TRBD1 (6 bases). Germline CDR1 is SQVTM and CDR2 is ANQGSEA. Trimming removed 4 bases at V and 2 bases at J, with 11 bases between. The CDR3 covers 13 residues. CDR3: CSVVRGGQETQYF. For the CDR3, the DNA is TGCAGCGTTGTTCGAGGGGGTCAAGAGACCCAGTACTTC.

The chain uses TRBV9 and TRBJ2-2; D remains unclear. Germline V CDR1 and CDR2: SGDLS, YYNGEE. Trimming removed 0 bases from V and 5 bases from J, with 8 bases in between. The CDR3 sequence is 14 residues long. The CDR3 is CASSVGSGTGELFF. The CDR3, as DNA: TGTGCCAGCAGCGTAGGGTCTGGGACCGGGGAGCTGTTTTTT.

This clone was seen a single time. The chain recombines TRBV5-1 with TRBJ2-7; weak D call: TRBD2 (6 bases). V lost 0 bases to trimming and J lost 4 bases, with 14 bases between them. This CDR3 is 15 amino acids long. CDR1 and CDR2 (germline): SGHRS, YFSETQ. CDR3 in amino acids: CASSLDPAGGYEQYF. The CDR3 DNA sequence: TGCGCCAGCAGCTTGGACCCCGCTGGGGGGTACGAGCAGTACTTC.

The rearrangement links TRBV24-1 to TRBJ2-1; 7 bases map to TRBD2. After removal of 3 bases from V and 8 bases from J, the junction contained 9 bases not matched to a gene. In germline, CDR1 is KGHDR, CDR2 SFDVKD. This CDR3 is built from 15 residues. This CDR3 reads CATSDTGLVSDEQFF. The CDR3 bases are TGTGCCACCAGTGATACCGGACTAGTTTCGGATGAGCAGTTCTTC.

J is TRBJ2-3 and V is TRBV30, with TRBD2 identical over 7 bases. This CDR3 region has 17 residues. J lost 1 base, V lost 2 bases, and 12 bases had no gene match. CDR1 is GTSNPN, CDR2 SVGIG, per germline (reference sequence). The CDR3 DNA reads TGTGCCTGGAGTTCAACGGGGACTACCAGAGGCACAGATACGCAGTATTTT. Translation: CAWSSTGTTRGTDTQYF.

This clone was detected only a few times. Other DNA sequences of this sample code for an identical CDR3. The rearrangement joins TRBV28 to TRBJ1-2; D possibly corresponds to TRBD1 (6 bases). Trimming left V 2 bases short and J 3 bases short, with 13 bases between. CDR1 is MDHEN and CDR2 is SYDVKM in the germline V gene. This CDR3 comprises 15 residues. CDR3 DNA sequence: TGTGCCAGCAGTTTAGAGAGGGGGGTAGACTATGGCTACACCTTC. It translates to CASSLERGVDYGYTF.

This chain uses TRBV23-1 with TRBJ2-7; 12 nucleotides agree with TRBD1. TRBV23-1 has ORF status, its function being uncertain. The CDR3 is 15 residues long. The V and J ends lost 6 bases and 3 bases, in that order; junction bases with no gene match: 6. Here the CDR3 DNA reads TGCGCCAGCAGCCCCGGGACAGGGGGCGGCTACGAGCAGTACTTC. It yields the protein CASSPGTGGGYEQYF.

The J gene is TRBJ2-7, the V gene TRBV6-2 or TRBV6-3; D ambiguous. V lost 2 bases and J lost 4, with 12 bases in between. The V gene's germline CDR1 is MNHEY and CDR2 SVGEGT. This CDR3 has 14 residues. The CDR3 region has the DNA TGTGCCAGCAGTTACCCCTCCTGGGCTTACGAGCAGTACTTC. This sequence encodes CASSYPSWAYEQYF.

The chain links TRBV18 to TRBJ2-5; D ambiguous. Trimming took 5 bases from V and 0 from J, leaving 13 bases between them. Per the germline V gene, CDR1 is KGHSH and CDR2 is LQKENI. The CDR3 is 15 residues long. The CDR3 region is CASSAGPSDQETQYF. The CDR3 region has the DNA TGTGCCAGCTCAGCCGGACCGTCCGACCAAGAGACCCAGTACTTC.

This chain joins TRBV2 and TRBJ1-6, with 7 positions matching TRBD1. CDR1 SNHLY and CDR2 FYNNEI come from the germline V gene. The CDR3 length is 14 residues. Trimming removed 6 bases from V and 10 bases from J; junction bases left unmatched: 9. The DNA of the CDR3 is TGTGCCAGCAGAGATATGACAGGGCAATCACCCCTCCACTTT. Protein product: CASRDMTGQSPLHF. The entire variable domain, with the rest obtained from reference TRBV2 and TRBJ1-6, is as follows: EPEVTQTPSHQVTQMGQEVILRCVPISNHLYFYWYRQILGQKVEFLVSFYNNEISEKSEIFDDQFSVERPDGSNFTLKIRSTKLEDSAMYFCASRDMTGQSPLHFGNGTRLTVT.